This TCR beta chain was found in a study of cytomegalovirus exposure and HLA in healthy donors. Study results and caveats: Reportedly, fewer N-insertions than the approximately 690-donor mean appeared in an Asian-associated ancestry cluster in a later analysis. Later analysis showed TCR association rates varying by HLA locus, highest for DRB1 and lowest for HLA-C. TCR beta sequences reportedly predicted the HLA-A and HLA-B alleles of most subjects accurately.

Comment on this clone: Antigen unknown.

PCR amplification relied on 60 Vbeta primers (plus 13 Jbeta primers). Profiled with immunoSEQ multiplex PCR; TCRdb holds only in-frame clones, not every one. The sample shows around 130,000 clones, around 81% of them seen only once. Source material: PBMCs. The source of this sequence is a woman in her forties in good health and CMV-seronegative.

The CDR3 here is CASSIPGSKPQHF. The CDR3 DNA is TGTGCCAGTAGTATCCCGGGTAGCAAGCCCCAGCATTTT. The gene calls are TRBV19 and TRBJ1-5, with D unclear. The CDR3 spans 13 residues. Germline V gene lookup returns CDR1 LNHDA and CDR2 SQIVND (reference sequence). Trimming stripped 3 bases from V and 8 bases from J, with 11 bases between.